This is a list of T cell receptor beta chains from one sample in a study of post-analysis software for immune sequencing data. TCRdb reanalysed the PCR reads using MiXCR and keeps one entry per CDR3 protein. This table holds roughly 800,000 distinct CDR3 sequences, about 45% found once. The sample consisted of blood. The receptor source for this set is a girl aged 5 to 17 with multiple sclerosis. CDR3s include the opening cysteine and the closing phenylalanine or tryptophan. Fields, in order: J gene, D gene, V gene, clone size, CDR3 protein, CDR3 DNA. A D gene is named only where the DNA matches it firmly. Size tells how often a clone was seen (once, few, many) or the class of an expanded clone, and some rows leave it out.

TRBJ1-1,.,TRBV30,.,CAWTDKEAAFF,TGTGCCTGGACGGACAAGGAGGCTGCTTTCTTT
TRBJ2-5,TRBD1,TRBV6-4,.,CASSDSTGVEETQYF,TGTGCCAGCAGTGACTCCACAGGGGTGGAGGAGACCCAGTACTTC
TRBJ2-1,.,TRBV7-8,.,CASSLASRSYNEQFF,TGTGCCAGCAGCTTAGCATCCCGCTCCTACAATGAGCAGTTCTTC
TRBJ2-5,TRBD2,TRBV28,.,CASSVTLAGETQYF,TGTGCCAGCAGTGTTACTTTAGCGGGAGAGACCCAGTACTTC
TRBJ2-7,.,TRBV4-1,.,CASSQERSRGEQYF,TGCGCCAGCAGCCAGGAAAGATCCCGAGGCGAGCAGTACTTC
TRBJ2-1,.,TRBV7-9,.,CASSSQGVNEQFF,TGTGCCAGCAGCTCCCAGGGAGTAAATGAGCAGTTCTTC
TRBJ1-2,TRBD1,TRBV7-2,.,CASSLGGTGASYGYTF,TGTGCCAGCAGCTTAGGAGGGACAGGGGCGTCCTATGGCTACACCTTC
TRBJ2-5,TRBD2,TRBV20-1,.,CSASPPLAGLETQYF,TGCAGTGCTAGTCCCCCCCTAGCGGGATTGGAGACCCAGTACTTC
TRBJ2-6,.,TRBV6-2/TRBV6-3,.,CASSDPRGPGANVLTF,TGTGCCAGCAGCGACCCACGGGGACCCGGGGCCAACGTCCTGACTTTC
TRBJ2-7,.,TRBV6-5,.,CASSGGLAGPYF,TGTGCCAGCTCCGGGGGCCTGGCTGGCCCGTACTTC
TRBJ2-3,TRBD2,TRBV29-1,.,CSVAAGVRIPDTQYF,TGCAGCGTCGCAGCGGGGGTGAGAATTCCAGATACGCAGTATTTT
TRBJ1-2,.,TRBV4-1,many,CASSQEGTRNTF,TGCGCCAGCAGCCAAGAGGGGACGAGGAACACCTTC
TRBJ2-5,.,TRBV5-1,.,CASSFRVQETQYF,TGCGCCAGCAGCTTCCGGGTTCAAGAGACCCAGTACTTC
TRBJ2-1,.,TRBV3-1,.,CASSQDRFLTSSYNEQFF,TGTGCCAGCAGCCAAGATAGGTTCCTTACGAGCTCCTACAATGAGCAGTTCTTC
TRBJ1-2,TRBD1,TRBV12-3/TRBV12-4,.,CASRPTGARRIYGYTF,TGTGCCAGCAGGCCAACAGGGGCGAGGCGGATCTATGGCTACACCTTC
TRBJ2-3,.,TRBV7-8,.,CASSLSLGARRVTDTQYF,TGTGCCAGCAGCTTATCTCTCGGAGCGAGACGAGTAACAGATACGCAGTATTTT
TRBJ2-1,.,TRBV3-1,.,CASSQDIPPYNEQFF,TGTGCCAGCAGCCAAGATATCCCTCCCTACAATGAGCAGTTCTTC
TRBJ1-2,TRBD1,TRBV9,few,CASSGPTGTDPNYGYTF,TGTGCCAGCAGCGGTCCTACCGGGACAGACCCTAACTATGGCTACACCTTC
TRBJ2-7,.,TRBV6-1,few,CASSESVGAYEQYF,TGTGCCAGCAGTGAATCGGTAGGCGCCTACGAGCAGTACTTC
TRBJ2-4,.,TRBV12-3/TRBV12-4,few,CASSSSAKNIQYF,TGTGCCAGCAGCTCCTCAGCCAAAAACATTCAGTACTTC
TRBJ2-1,TRBD2,TRBV20-1,few,CSARVLAGSYNEQFF,TGCAGTGCTAGAGTCCTAGCGGGCTCCTACAATGAGCAGTTCTTC
TRBJ1-2,.,TRBV7-2,.,CASSLYNGYGYTF,TGTGCCAGCAGCTTGTACAATGGCTATGGCTACACCTTC
TRBJ1-1,.,TRBV27,.,CASSALRLNTEAFF,TGTGCCAGCAGTGCCTTGCGGCTGAACACTGAAGCTTTCTTT
TRBJ2-7,.,TRBV20-1,.,CSARLGDSPYEQYF,TGCAGTGCTAGATTGGGGGACTCGCCCTACGAGCAGTACTTC
TRBJ2-4,.,TRBV12-3/TRBV12-4,.,CASSFATDGKTKNIQYF,TGTGCCAGCAGTTTTGCGACGGACGGAAAGACCAAAAACATTCAGTACTTC
TRBJ2-1,TRBD2,TRBV20-1,.,CSARVGASGYEQFF,TGCAGTGCTAGAGTTGGAGCTAGCGGTTATGAGCAGTTCTTC
TRBJ2-1,.,TRBV12-3/TRBV12-4,.,CASSLAFPGTGGNEQFF,TGTGCCAGCAGTTTAGCATTCCCCGGGACCGGAGGCAATGAGCAGTTCTTC
TRBJ2-5,.,TRBV28,.,CASSLVDKETQYF,TGTGCCAGCAGTTTAGTGGACAAAGAGACCCAGTACTTC